One sample yielded the 15 T cell receptor beta chains listed below, sequenced in a study of beta chain features in type 1 diabetes. Study findings and constraints: Among patients with Type 1 diabetes, TCRB CDR3s were moderately but significantly shorter in every one of the four CD4+ subsets.

No antigens are known for them. Sequencing targeted expressed TCRB transcripts, as all isolated RNA had been reverse transcribed. The table came from immunoSEQ multiplex PCR; TCRdb's copy has only in-frame clones and leaves some out. The table shows fewer than 400,000 clones, with 9.3% occurring only once. Sequencing was carried out using central memory CD4+ T cells from blood. The receptors shown here come from a man aged 30 to 45 with type 1 diabetes.

The chain uses TRBV4-3 and TRBJ2-3; the match to TRBD2 covers 12 bases. The CDR3 runs to 14 residues. The V gene end was trimmed by 1 base and the J gene end by 9 bases; junction bases not matched to a gene: 2. In germline, CDR1 is LGHNA, CDR2 YSLEER. The CDR3 DNA follows: TGCGCCAGCAGCCAAGGACTAGCGGGGGTAACGCAGTATTTT. This codes for CASSQGLAGVTQYF.

This clone appeared a few times. The chain recombines TRBV6-5 with TRBJ2-3, with D uncertain. The ends were cut back, 9 bases at V and 4 bases at J, with 20 bases in the middle. Germline V CDR1 and CDR2: MNHEY, SVGAGI. The CDR3 is made up of 15 amino acids. The CDR3 DNA sequence: TGTGCCAGTAAAGACATCTCGAGGTCGGCAGATACGCAGTATTTT. Translating it yields CASKDISRSADTQYF.

This clone was seen only a few times. V usage is TRBV11-2 and J usage is TRBJ2-3; no firm D call. V dropped 7 bases and J dropped 1 base, with 9 bases sitting between them. The CDR3 has 13 residues. Germline V CDR1 and CDR2: SGHAT, FQNNGV. The chain's CDR3 is CASTPQGTDTQYF. The CDR3 coding sequence is TGTGCCAGCACCCCTCAGGGCACAGATACGCAGTATTTT.

In its sample, this clone was seen a few times. The chain employs TRBV20-1 and TRBJ2-5; D is unclear. CDR1 is DFQATT and CDR2 is SNEGSKA in the germline V gene (reference sequence). The CDR3 sequence is 10 residues long. Trimming left V 3 bases short and J 7 bases short, with 6 bases between. CDR3 amino acids: CSASDGTQYF. The CDR3, as DNA: TGCAGTGCTAGTGATGGGACCCAGTACTTC.

This clone was picked up a small number of times. The rearrangement links TRBV4-2 to TRBJ2-7; D is ambiguous. This CDR3 is 14 amino acids long. V was cut by 0 bases and J by 6 bases, with 12 bases left in between. Germline CDR1 and CDR2: LGHNA and YNFKEQ. The CDR3 DNA follows: TGTGCCAGCAGCCAAGATGGGAAGGGTGGCGAGCAGTACTTC. It encodes CASSQDGKGGEQYF.

This clone was seen a few times. The genes are TRBV4-3 and TRBJ1-1; no clear D. The V gene's germline CDR1 is LGHNA and CDR2 YSLEER. The CDR3 contains 14 residues. V was pared by 5 bases and J by 1 base, with 11 bases between. The CDR3 here is CASSLERKNTEAFF. The CDR3 coding sequence is TGCGCCAGCAGCTTGGAGCGGAAGAACACTGAAGCTTTCTTT.

The chain joins TRBV27 to TRBJ2-2; D call uncertain. This CDR3 has 16 amino acids. Germline lookup yields CDR1 MNHEY and CDR2 SMNVEV (reference sequence). V lost 5 bases and J 1 base, leaving 14 bases between the germline ends. CDR3 sequence (DNA): TGTGCCAGCAGTACTTTAATCTCCAAGAACACCGGGGAGCTGTTTTTT. This gives the protein CASSTLISKNTGELFF.

In its sample, this clone was seen many times. The CDR3 is CASSQGTGLNYGYTF. The CDR3, as DNA: TGCGCCAGCAGCCAGGGGACAGGACTCAACTATGGCTACACCTTC. The gene calls are TRBV4-3 and TRBJ1-2, with 8 bases that match TRBD1. Germline CDR1 is LGHNA and CDR2 is YSLEER. This CDR3 region has 15 residues. J gave up 2 bases and V 3 bases, and 5 bases lay outside the gene matches.

The chain is built from TRBV5-1 and TRBJ2-5, with TRBD1 matching over 8 bases. CDR1 is SGHRS, CDR2 YFSETQ, per germline. There are 14 residues in the CDR3. Unmatched junction bases numbered 3, after V lost 1 base and J lost 4 bases. CDR3 region: CASSLTQGAETQYF. DNA of the CDR3: TGCGCCAGCAGCTTGACTCAGGGGGCAGAGACCCAGTACTTC.

This clone was detected a few times. The chain is built from TRBV30 and TRBJ1-6, with D unresolved. The V gene lost 1 base and the J gene lost 13 bases, with 14 bases spanning the gap. Germline loops: CDR1 GTSNPN, CDR2 SVGIG (reference sequence). The CDR3 is 13 residues long. The DNA of the CDR3 is TGTGCCTGGAGTGCATCTACGGATTTGCCCCTCCACTTT. This translates into CAWSASTDLPLHF.

This sequence joins TRBV30 and TRBJ1-1, with D uncertain. This CDR3 spans 14 amino acids. The ends were cut back, 0 bases at V and 4 bases at J, with 12 bases in the middle. Germline V lookup: CDR1 GTSNPN, CDR2 SVGIG (reference sequence). CDR3 nucleotide sequence: TGTGCCTGGAGTGTACCCGAGGGTCCCACTGAAGCTTTCTTT. This codes for CAWSVPEGPTEAFF.

The chain carries TRBV11-3 and TRBJ2-5, with no clear D. V was pared by 2 bases and J by 5 bases, with 12 bases between. Per the germline V gene, CDR1 is SGHNT and CDR2 is YENEEA. The CDR3 runs to 14 residues. For the CDR3, the DNA is TGTGCCAGCAGCTTAAATGGGGTCGGGGAGACCCAGTACTTC. Residues: CASSLNGVGETQYF. Full variable domain (outside the CDR3, taken from reference TRBV11-3 and TRBJ2-5): EAGVVQSPRYKIIEKKQPVAFWCNPISGHNTLYWYLQNLGQGPELLIRYENEEAVDDSQLPKDRFSAERLKGVDSTLKIQPAELGDSAVYLCASSLNGVGETQYFGPGTRLLVL.

The V and J genes are TRBV15 and TRBJ1-3, with D maybe TRBD1 (5 bases). Trimming removed 3 bases from V and 0 bases from J, with 15 bases in between. The V gene's germline CDR1 is LNHNV and CDR2 YYDKDF (reference sequence). CDR3 length: 17 amino acids. The CDR3 sequence is CATSSSEGLLSGNTIYF. CDR3 in DNA: TGTGCCACCAGCAGTTCCGAGGGACTTCTCTCTGGAAACACCATATATTTT.

This clone was seen a handful of times. J is TRBJ2-7 and V is TRBV29-1; tentative D call: TRBD1 (6 bases). Germline lookup yields CDR1 SQVTM and CDR2 ANQGSEA. The CDR3 covers 14 residues. Deletions cut 7 bases from V and 2 bases from J, with 18 bases between. The CDR3 nucleotides read TGCAGCGCCCAATTCGGGACACTAACCTACGAGCAGTACTTC. It specifies CSAQFGTLTYEQYF.

V usage is TRBV7-9 and J usage is TRBJ1-6; maybe TRBD1 (5 bases). The germline V gene has CDR1 SEHNR and CDR2 FQNEAQ (reference sequence). The germline V and J ends were trimmed by 5 bases and 10 bases, with 15 bases remaining between them. The CDR3 spans 14 residues. Written as DNA, the CDR3 is TGTGCCAGCAGCCCACAGGTTGGCGGCTCACCCCTCCACTTT. Translating it yields CASSPQVGGSPLHF.